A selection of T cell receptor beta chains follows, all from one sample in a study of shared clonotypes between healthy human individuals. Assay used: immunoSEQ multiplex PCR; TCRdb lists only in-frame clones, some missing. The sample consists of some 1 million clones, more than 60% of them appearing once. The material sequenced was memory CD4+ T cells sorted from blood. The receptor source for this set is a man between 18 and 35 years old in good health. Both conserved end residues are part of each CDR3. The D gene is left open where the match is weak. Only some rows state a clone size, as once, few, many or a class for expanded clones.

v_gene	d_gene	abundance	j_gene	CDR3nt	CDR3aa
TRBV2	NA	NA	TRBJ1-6	TGTGCCAGCAGGCTAGCCCTGGGTTCACCCCTCCACTTT	CASRLALGSPLHF
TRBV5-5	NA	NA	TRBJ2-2	TGTGCCAGCAGCTTGGCCGGGATCGCGAACACCGGGGAGCTGTTTTTT	CASSLAGIANTGELFF
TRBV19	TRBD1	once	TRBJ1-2	TGTGCCAGTAGTGCCGGGACAGGAATCCTTAACTATGGCTACACCTTC	CASSAGTGILNYGYTF
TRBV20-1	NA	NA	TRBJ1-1	TGCAGTGCTATCCTCTTTAGGGCTTTCTTT	CSAILFRAFF
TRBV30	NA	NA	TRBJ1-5	TGTGCCTGGAGTGTACGAAGGGGGACCGATCAGCCCCAGCATTTT	CAWSVRRGTDQPQHF
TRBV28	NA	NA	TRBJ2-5	TGTGCCAGCAGTTTATACGGGGGTCGGGAGACCCAGTACTTC	CASSLYGGRETQYF
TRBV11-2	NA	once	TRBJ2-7	TGTGCCAGCAGCTCGACCTCCGCCGAGCAGTACTTC	CASSSTSAEQYF
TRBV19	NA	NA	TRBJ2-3	TGTGCCAGTAGAAGTGGGAGCACAGATACGCAGTATTTT	CASRSGSTDTQYF
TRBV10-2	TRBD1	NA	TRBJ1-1	TGCGCCAGCAACCCCAGGACAGGTTTGAACACTGAAGCTTTCTTT	CASNPRTGLNTEAFF
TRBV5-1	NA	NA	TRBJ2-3	TGCGCCAGCAGCTTGGTGGCAGCCCACACAGATACGCAGTATTTT	CASSLVAAHTDTQYF
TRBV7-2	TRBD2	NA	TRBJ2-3	TGTGCCAGCAGCCCCACTGGGGTTGCGGGGGACCCAGGAACGCAGTATTTT	CASSPTGVAGDPGTQYF
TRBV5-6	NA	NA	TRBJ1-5	TGTGCCAGCAGCTTGGGTATTAATCAGCCCCAGCATTTT	CASSLGINQPQHF
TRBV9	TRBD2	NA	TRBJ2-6	TGTGCCAGCAGCACGGGGGGATTTGGGGCCAACGTCCTGACTTTC	CASSTGGFGANVLTF
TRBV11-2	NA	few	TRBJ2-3	TGTGCCAGCAGCCTTTGGGGCGGTACTAGCACAGATACGCAGTATTTT	CASSLWGGTSTDTQYF
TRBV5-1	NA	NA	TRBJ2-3	TGCGCCAGCGCAATTTGGGGATCGAGCACAGATACGCAGTATTTT	CASAIWGSSTDTQYF
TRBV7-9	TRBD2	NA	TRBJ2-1	TGTGCCAGCAGCCGAGGACTAGCGGGAGTAAGTGAGCAGTTCTTC	CASSRGLAGVSEQFF